The 14 T cell receptor beta chains presented below share a single source sample, sequenced in a study of blood T cell repertoires in COVID-19. Some clones are missing from TCRdb's copy, which holds only in-frame ones; the method was immunoSEQ multiplex PCR. This repertoire shows 81,000 or so clones, around 92% found once; its top ten account for roughly 5.9%. The sequenced material came from peripheral blood. These receptors came from a woman between 55 and 75 years old with active COVID-19.

This clone has just a few counts. The V call is TRBV6-1, the J call TRBJ1-6; D is uncertain. Trimming cost V 2 bases and J 0 bases, with 5 bases left between them. The length of the CDR3 is 15 residues. CDR1 MNHNS and CDR2 SASEGT come from the germline V gene. The CDR3 is CASSEKSSYNSPLHF. The CDR3 region has the DNA TGTGCCAGCAGTGAAAAGAGCTCCTATAATTCACCCCTCCACTTT.

The J gene is TRBJ1-5, the V gene TRBV2; D possibly corresponds to TRBD1 (6 bases). The germline CDR1 and CDR2 sequences are SNHLY and FYNNEI. The CDR3 runs to 16 residues. Trimming shortened V by 1 base and J by 4 bases, and 14 bases separated the two germline ends. The CDR3 nucleotides are TGTGCCAGCAGTGAAGGACAGGCCTATGGGAATCAGCCCCAGCATTTT. Amino acid sequence: CASSEGQAYGNQPQHF.

Points on this clone: The DNA is left out, because the CDR3 cannot be placed on it with certainty; the CDR3 is given as TCRdb lists it. The J gene is TRBJ1-5, the V gene TRBV5-1; the table names TRBD1, a call not compared with the DNA. Germline V gene sequence: CDR1 SGHRS, CDR2 YFSETQ. The CDR3 sequence runs 16 residues, both termini included. The CDR3 is CASSGETGGAISPSIF.

This clone was recorded only once. This chain's CDR3 is CASSFAGPSYEQYF. CDR3 sequence (DNA): TGTGCCAGCAGTTTCGCGGGGCCCTCCTACGAGCAGTACTTC. The J gene is TRBJ2-7, the V gene TRBV27; D might be TRBD2 (6 bases). V gave up 3 bases and J gave up 0 bases, with 9 bases separating them. Germline assignment: CDR1 MNHEY and CDR2 SMNVEV (reference sequence). The CDR3 runs 14 residues.

This chain joins TRBV10-3 and TRBJ2-7; possible D gene TRBD2, 6 bases. The CDR3 covers 16 residues. V shed 6 bases and J shed 5 bases, with 23 bases lying between them. Germline V gene data show CDR1 as ENHRY and CDR2 as SYGVKD. The CDR3 here is CAIRDGPGLSRHEQYF. Here the CDR3 DNA reads TGTGCCATCAGAGACGGTCCGGGACTCTCTCGCCACGAGCAGTACTTC.

The genes are TRBV29-1 and TRBJ2-6; D is perhaps TRBD2 (5 bases). Between the trimmed V and J ends, which lost 3 bases and 2 bases, there was a span of 5 bases. The germline V gene has CDR1 SQVTM and CDR2 ANQGSEA. This CDR3 region has 13 residues. The CDR3 is CSVDGTGANVLTF. The CDR3 bases are TGCAGCGTTGACGGGACTGGGGCCAACGTCCTGACTTTC.

The rearrangement uses TRBV3-1 (or the pseudogene TRBV3-2) and TRBJ2-7, with D perhaps TRBD1 (6 bases). The CDR3 totals 15 residues. The V end lost 4 bases, the J end lost 0 bases, and 13 bases lay between the germline ends. Looked up from germline, CDR1 is LGHDT and CDR2 is YNNKEL (reference sequence). CDR3 amino acids: CASSLKKDSSYEQYF. The CDR3 DNA reads as TGTGCCAGCAGCCTAAAGAAGGACAGCTCCTACGAGCAGTACTTC.

V gene TRBV6-2 or TRBV6-3 combines with J gene TRBJ1-5; tentatively, D is TRBD1 (6 bases). CDR1 and CDR2 (germline): MNHEY, SVGEGT. The CDR3 spans 15 residues. Trimming removed 6 bases at V and 7 bases at J, with 19 bases between. The CDR3 DNA follows: TGTGCCAGCAGCCCCGGACAGCGTAAAGGGCAGCCCCAGCATTTT. It encodes CASSPGQRKGQPQHF.

The chain combines TRBV3-1 (or the pseudogene TRBV3-2) with TRBJ2-2; 14 positions match TRBD2. The germline gives CDR1 LGHDT, CDR2 YNNKEL (reference sequence). The length of the CDR3 is 17 residues. The V segment lost 5 bases and the J segment 5 bases; nucleotides outside the gene matches: 7. DNA for the CDR3: TGTGCCAGCAGCAAGGGACTAGCGGGAGTTAAAACCGGGGAGCTGTTTTTT. This encodes CASSKGLAGVKTGELFF.

The chain couples TRBV7-2 to TRBJ2-5; weak D call: TRBD2 (6 bases). Germline lookup yields CDR1 SGHTA and CDR2 FQGNSA. The V end was cut by 6 bases, the J end by 5 bases, with 16 bases between. This CDR3 has 14 residues. CDR3 coding DNA: TGTGCCAGCAGGGGGACTGTCAGCGGGGAGACCCAGTACTTC. It translates to CASRGTVSGETQYF. The full variable domain, rest sourced from reference TRBV7-2 and TRBJ2-5, is GAGVSQSPSNKVTEKGKDVELRCDPISGHTALYWYRQSLGQGLEFLIYFQGNSAPDKSGLPSDRFSAERTGGSVSTLTIQRTQQEDSAVYLCASRGTVSGETQYFGPGTRLLVL.

This sequence joins TRBV7-6 and TRBJ2-1, with TRBD1 identical over 9 bases. The trim removed 1 base at V and 6 bases at J, leaving 7 bases unmatched. Germline V gives CDR1 SGHVS, CDR2 FNYEAQ. CDR3 length equals 16 residues. The CDR3 loop is CASSLGGQGRPNEQFF. Here the CDR3 DNA reads TGTGCCAGCAGCTTAGGGGGACAGGGTCGCCCCAATGAGCAGTTCTTC.

DNA of the CDR3: TGTGCCAGCAGTTCCCGACAGGGCTTTGGCTACACCTTC. Amino acid sequence: CASSSRQGFGYTF. The chain joins TRBV6-2 or TRBV6-3 to TRBJ1-2; 7 bases are shared with TRBD1. Germline V gives CDR1 MNHEY, CDR2 SVGEGT. The CDR3 runs 13 residues. V lost 4 bases to trimming and J lost 7 bases; unmatched junction nucleotides: 6.

The rearrangement joins TRBV12-3 or TRBV12-4 to TRBJ1-1; D ambiguous. This CDR3 has 13 amino acids. V was cut by 5 bases and J by 4 bases, with 11 bases left in between. CDR3 region: CASSPEWSTEAFF. The CDR3 region has the DNA TGTGCCAGCAGTCCCGAGTGGTCCACTGAAGCTTTCTTT.

This clone was picked up one time. The V call is TRBV7-9, the J call TRBJ2-1; the match to TRBD2 covers 14 bases. Trimming cost V 1 base and J 3 bases; bases outside gene matches: 8. CDR3 length equals 19 residues. Germline CDR1 SEHNR, CDR2 FQNEAQ (reference sequence). The CDR3 DNA sequence: TGTGCCAGCAGCTTAGGTCGTGGGGGGACTAGCGGGAGCTACAATGAGCAGTTCTTC. Its protein is CASSLGRGGTSGSYNEQFF.